The clone carrying this TCR beta chain has more than one count but fewer than ten. Data came from immunoSEQ multiplex PCR; TCRdb stores just in-frame clones and leaves some out. The data contain just under 550,000 clones, more than 75% of them seen just once; the ten biggest clones take up about 0.012%. From germline, CDR1 is GTSNPN and CDR2 SVGIG (reference sequence). The CDR3 is 19 residues long. V lost 1 base, J lost 2 bases, and 14 bases stayed unmatched. This sample stems from a study of shared T cell receptors in the human thymus. These data were also filed under a second study, of human thymus T cells. That work adds: Donation was from healthy Finnish infants who were having corrective surgery that addressed congenital heart defects.

The genes are TRBV30 and TRBJ2-2; 9 bases align to TRBD2. The receptor comes from a boy under two years old with a congenital heart defect. The material sequenced was thymocytes. The CDR3 sequence: CAWSGANSGGAGNTGELFF. CDR3 nucleotides: TGTGCCTGGAGTGGCGCGAATAGCGGGGGAGCGGGTAACACCGGGGAGCTGTTTTTT.